This T cell receptor (beta chain) was sequenced during a study of identical twins (dated by TCRdb to 2016 to 2017). At the level of the whole study: To test whether fetal clonotypes persist, this study deep-sequenced TCR alpha and beta repertoires from monozygotic twins, from unrelated adults of various ages, and from cord blood. To rule out contamination, the twin experiments were replicated at different times with different library preparation protocols. Findings and caveats that apply to the study as a whole: Abundant cord blood beta clonotypes carried fewer insertions; young adult naive repertoires showed a weaker similar trend, while memory repertoires showed none. Zero-insertion analyses could be partly confounded by invariant T cells such as MAIT and iNKT, although diverse VJ usage argued against such confounding for most clonotypes. Because the same donors could not be followed over many years, the conclusions relied on cross-sectional statistical analysis. Recombination models systematically underestimated out-of-frame TCR alpha sharing in monozygotic twins but agreed with sharing between unrelated individuals. Out-of-frame TCR alpha sequences shared between twins showed an excess of low generation-probability sequences compared with coincidental sharing between unrelated individuals. Excess twin sharing in beta out-of-frame sequences was weaker because fewer shared sequences lowered the signal-to-noise ratio.

The library was generated by 5' RACE. The data were produced on an Illumina HiSeq 2000. Template switching introduced a universal primer binding site; the final cDNA contained a unique molecular identifier, enabling accurate counting of TCR cDNA molecules. First-strand cDNA for TCR alpha and beta chains was synthesized from specific primers in the conserved constant-segment region. To control for contamination, every cDNA library was double barcoded, receiving both a SMART-Mk sample barcode and Illumina barcodes. Two successive PCR steps introduced TruSeq adapter sequences along with Illumina sample barcodes. The Illumina HiSeq platform was used with custom primers to sequence TCR alpha and beta cDNA libraries. The authors processed their data as follows. MiGEC processed the raw reads to extract unique molecular identifiers, while MiXCR was used to determine the CDR3 positions. Recombination models were inferred per individual with the repgenHMM and IGoR tools using an EM algorithm. Shared clonotype analysis was performed with the tcR package in R, normalizing sharing by the product of cloneset sizes. To study raw recombination free of thymic and clonal selection effects, out-of-frame nonproductive sequences were analyzed. The raw public reads went through TCRdb reprocessing: fastp at Q25, MiXCR clone calling, in-frame beta chains kept. CDR3 protein duplicates are merged, each entry listing the most common genes and DNA. None of the V and J calls come from the authors' own analysis; TCRdb made them. The sample yields around 450,000 distinct CDR3 sequences; 14% were counted once. More than 0.5% of the sample is in the top ten clones.

All donors were healthy Caucasians. The twin cohort comprised three pairs of female monozygotic twins, all aged about 18 to 30 years. Positive isolation kits from Invitrogen were used to isolate the CD4+ and CD8+ T cell populations. This clonotype was picked up a small number of times. The target of this receptor is not known. Base qualities are not recorded, but no much larger clone differs from it by a single base. Including the terminal cysteine and phenylalanine, the CDR3 comprises 15 residues. CDR3 DNA only is kept here, 45 bases in frame from base 1. As encoded in the germline V gene, CDR1 is MDHEN while CDR2 is SYDVKM. Unmatched junction bases come to 7, with V trimmed by 5 bases and J by 4 bases. These data also formed part of another study, on yellow fever vaccine responses in identical twins. Per the second study: The T cell response to vaccination in identical twins was reported by the authors to appear partly convergent and partly personalized. The study precisely tracked vaccine-responding T cell clones in identical twins.

The sequencing input was CD4+ T cells sorted from blood. In this chain, TRBV28 is recombined with TRBJ1-5; 8 bases in between match TRBD1. This clonotype was sampled from a woman aged 18-29 years in good health. The sequenced DNA: TGTGCCAGCAGTCTAAGGGACAGGCGGAATCAGCCCCAGCATTTT. This sequence encodes CASSLRDRRNQPQHF.